This T cell receptor beta chain was profiled in a study of early T cells in non-severe SARS-CoV-2 infection. Study summary: Bulk RNA from unsorted whole blood was sequenced; chains were unpaired.

One entry per CDR3 protein, called by TCRdb with MiXCR from the 5' RACE reads. The repertoire holds 50,000 or so distinct CDR3 sequences, with around 14% as singletons. General study results and limits: The matching step, a VDJdb search, favored anti-spike CD8 responses and missed private and CD4 specificities.

This clonotype was seen many times. Its antigen remains unidentified. The germline CDR1 and CDR2 sequences are SGHRS and YFSETQ. CDR3 size: 13 residues. V was clipped by 3 bases and J by 3 bases, with 6 bases between them. This TCR was sampled from an adult who was a healthcare worker with PCR-confirmed SARS-CoV-2 infection or an uninfected control (not recorded which). The sequenced sample was whole blood. The chain carries TRBV5-1 and TRBJ2-2; D gene uncertain. CDR3 sequence reads: CASSSQDTGELFF. The CDR3 nucleotides are TGCGCCAGCAGCTCCCAGGACACCGGGGAGCTGTTTTTT. Looking up the rest from reference TRBV5-1 and TRBJ2-2 gives the full variable domain: KAGVTQTPRYLIKTRGQQVTLSCSPISGHRSVSWYQQTPGQGLQFLFEYFSETQRNKGNFPGRFSGRQFSNSRSEMNVSTLELGDSALYLCASSSQDTGELFFGEGSRLTVL.